These T cell receptor beta chains were read from a single sample in a study of blood T cell repertoires in COVID-19. Libraries were prepared by immunoSEQ multiplex PCR; TCRdb keeps only in-frame clonotypes and omits some of them. Seen here are nearly 45,000 clones, roughly 87% observed once, and the top ten hold around 15%. The sequenced sample was peripheral blood. These receptors came from a human donor in a cohort sampled during active COVID-19. CDR3s include the opening cysteine and the closing phenylalanine or tryptophan. The D gene is left open where the match is weak. Some rows have no size entry. The others give once, few or many, or a class for an expanded clone.

d_call j_call clone_size v_call cdr3_aa cdr3_nt
TRBD2 TRBJ2-1 NA TRBV10-2 CASSDTGRYNEQFF TGCGCCAGCAGTGATACCGGGAGGTACAATGAGCAGTTCTTC
NA TRBJ1-3 NA TRBV5-4 CASSLAGLAGNTIYF TGTGCCAGCAGCTTGGCCGGCTTAGCCGGAAACACCATATATTTT
NA TRBJ1-1 NA TRBV24-1 CATSDGDTMNTEAFF TGTGCCACCAGTGATGGGGACACAATGAACACTGAAGCTTTCTTT
NA TRBJ1-1 NA TRBV7-9 CASSHTRGQGTEAFF TGTGCCAGCAGCCATACTCGAGGCCAGGGCACTGAAGCTTTCTTT
TRBD2 TRBJ2-3 NA TRBV28 CASTLAGGDTQYF TGTGCCAGCACTCTAGCGGGAGGAGATACGCAGTATTTT
TRBD1 TRBJ1-1 NA TRBV18 CASSPWDRDRAFF TGTGCCAGCTCACCATGGGACAGGGATCGAGCTTTCTTT
TRBD2 TRBJ2-5 NA TRBV5-4 CASSLPLAGGFETQYF TGTGCCAGCAGCTTGCCCCTAGCGGGAGGCTTTGAGACCCAGTACTTC
TRBD1 TRBJ1-4 NA TRBV6-5 CATTGTGGPNEKLFF TGTGCCACTACCGGGACAGGGGGTCCTAATGAAAAACTGTTTTTT
NA TRBJ2-7 NA TRBV15 CATSRQRTGYEQYF TGTGCCACCAGCAGACAGAGGACTGGCTACGAGCAGTACTTC
NA TRBJ1-1 once TRBV10-3 CAISDRQASTEAFF TGTGCCATCAGTGACCGACAGGCATCAACTGAAGCTTTCTTT
NA TRBJ2-3 NA TRBV16 CASSQLPQGDTQYF TGTGCCAGCAGCCAACTCCCTCAGGGGGATACGCAGTATTTT
TRBD1 TRBJ2-7 NA TRBV5-1 CASSMDRGYEQYF TGCGCCAGCAGCATGGACAGGGGGTACGAGCAGTACTTC
NA TRBJ1-1 NA TRBV7-8 CASSLEPGLNTEAFF TGTGCCAGCAGCTTAGAACCAGGCTTGAACACTGAAGCTTTCTTT
NA TRBJ1-1 NA TRBV7-6 CASSSPVGEAFF TGTGCCAGCAGCTCCCCCGTCGGTGAAGCTTTCTTT
TRBD1 TRBJ2-5 NA TRBV3-1/TRBV3-2 CASSQRRNRDRGQETQYF TGTGCCAGCAGCCAACGGCGAAACCGGGACAGAGGACAAGAGACCCAGTACTTC
TRBD2 TRBJ2-1 once TRBV11-1 CASSLAGGNEQFF TGTGCCAGCAGCTTAGCGGGAGGGAATGAGCAGTTCTTC
NA TRBJ2-7 NA TRBV3-1/TRBV3-2 CASARQASYEQYF TGTGCCAGTGCTCGACAGGCCTCCTACGAGCAGTACTTC
TRBD2 TRBJ2-3 NA TRBV5-1 CASSSGTSGGRWYF TGCGCCAGCAGCTCCGGGACTAGCGGGGGCCGTTGGTATTTT
NA TRBJ2-7 NA TRBV6-5 CASSRQASSYEQYF TGTGCCAGCAGCCGACAGGCCAGCTCCTACGAGCAGTACTTC
TRBD2 TRBJ2-7 NA TRBV11-2 CASSLDQGYGAGGPNYEQYF TGTGCCAGCAGCTTAGATCAGGGTTATGGAGCGGGAGGGCCCAACTACGAGCAGTACTTC
NA TRBJ1-2 NA TRBV10-3 CAISDTRKEHYGYTF TGTGCCATCAGTGATACCCGGAAGGAGCACTATGGCTACACCTTC
NA TRBJ2-1 NA TRBV9 CASSVVQRASTNEQFF TGTGCCAGCAGCGTAGTACAGCGGGCGTCAACCAATGAGCAGTTCTTC
TRBD1 TRBJ1-1 NA TRBV28 CASSSRQGESEAFF TGTGCCAGCAGCTCCCGACAGGGGGAAAGTGAAGCTTTCTTT
TRBD2 TRBJ2-3 NA TRBV5-1 CASSLGTSGRTDTQYF TGCGCCAGCAGCTTGGGTACTAGCGGGAGAACAGATACGCAGTATTTT
TRBD1 TRBJ2-2 NA TRBV10-1 CASSESGQGDTGELFF TGCGCCAGCAGTGAGTCGGGACAGGGTGACACCGGGGAGCTGTTTTTT
NA TRBJ1-6 once TRBV6-5 CASSYSTGGNSPLHF TGTGCCAGCAGTTACTCTACCGGGGGAAATTCACCCCTCCACTTT
TRBD1 TRBJ2-5 NA TRBV6-5 CASSYDRGRQETQYF TGTGCCAGCAGTTACGACAGGGGGCGACAAGAGACCCAGTACTTC
TRBD1 TRBJ2-3 NA TRBV7-2 CASSLSGTGTDTQYF TGTGCCAGCAGCCTATCCGGGACAGGGACAGATACGCAGTATTTT
TRBD2 TRBJ2-1 few TRBV11-3 CASSLFNLLAGGYHNEQFF TGTGCCAGCAGCTTATTTAACCTTCTAGCGGGAGGGTACCACAATGAGCAGTTCTTC
TRBD2 TRBJ2-1 NA TRBV6-5 CASRKAGGQDNEQFF TGTGCCAGCAGAAAAGCGGGAGGCCAGGACAATGAGCAGTTCTTC
NA TRBJ2-3 NA TRBV6-5 CASSYARQPPADTQYF TGTGCCAGCAGTTACGCGCGACAGCCGCCCGCAGATACGCAGTATTTT
NA TRBJ2-1 once TRBV3-1/TRBV3-2 CASSQSGLSYNEQFF TGTGCCAGCAGCCAAAGCGGGCTTTCCTACAATGAGCAGTTCTTC
NA TRBJ2-3 NA TRBV7-2 CASSLDGGFSTDTQYF TGTGCCAGCAGCTTAGACGGCGGATTTAGCACAGATACGCAGTATTTT
NA TRBJ2-1 few TRBV5-4 CASSFGSGYNEQFF TGTGCCAGCAGCTTCGGGAGCGGTTACAATGAGCAGTTCTTC
NA TRBJ1-5 once TRBV7-9 CASSGQNNQPQHF TGTGCCAGCAGCGGACAGAACAATCAGCCCCAGCATTTT
NA TRBJ1-5 NA TRBV6-2/TRBV6-3 CASSDPLRHLSNQPQHF TGTGCCAGCAGTGACCCCCTCCGACACCTCAGCAATCAGCCCCAGCATTTT
TRBD2 TRBJ2-1 once TRBV7-6 CASSLAGGRGAAEQFF TGTGCCAGCAGCTTGGCGGGCGGGAGGGGGGCTGCTGAGCAGTTCTTC
NA TRBJ1-5 NA TRBV10-3 CAISESAGGNQPQHF TGTGCCATCAGTGAGTCGGCAGGGGGCAATCAGCCCCAGCATTTT
TRBD2 TRBJ2-3 NA TRBV11-2 CASSLLAGGGDTQYF TGTGCCAGCAGCTTACTAGCGGGAGGGGGAGATACGCAGTATTTT
NA TRBJ2-3 NA TRBV18 CASSPRARADTQYF TGTGCCAGCTCACCACGGGCGCGCGCAGATACGCAGTATTTT
NA TRBJ2-1 NA TRBV18 CASSLGQYNEQFF TGTGCCAGCTCACTTGGACAATACAATGAGCAGTTCTTC
NA TRBJ1-1 NA TRBV7-3 CASSLWSGEGLDTEAFF TGTGCCAGCAGCTTATGGTCCGGGGAGGGGTTGGACACTGAAGCTTTCTTT
NA TRBJ2-7 NA TRBV12-5 CASGLRGGMSYEQYF TGTGCTAGTGGCCTACGGGGTGGGATGTCCTACGAGCAGTACTTC
TRBD1 TRBJ2-7 NA TRBV5-1 CASSPGTGFPYEQYF TGCGCCAGCAGCCCCGGGACAGGGTTCCCCTACGAGCAGTACTTC
TRBD2 TRBJ2-5 NA TRBV5-5 CASSEIAGGQETQYF TGTGCCAGCAGCGAGATAGCGGGAGGACAGGAGACCCAGTACTTC
TRBD2 TRBJ2-3 NA TRBV5-1 CASSLAKTSGSSTDTQYF TGCGCCAGCAGCTTGGCCAAGACTAGCGGGAGTAGCACAGATACGCAGTATTTT
TRBD1 TRBJ1-2 NA TRBV10-2 CASKGRTGGADGYTF TGCGCCAGCAAGGGAAGAACAGGGGGCGCAGATGGCTACACCTTC
TRBD2 TRBJ2-3 NA TRBV7-9 CASSSGTSGRRDTQYF TGTGCCAGCAGCTCCGGGACTAGCGGGAGACGGGATACGCAGTATTTT
TRBD1 TRBJ2-7 NA TRBV4-2 CASSQDLGRGSVVYEQYF TGTGCCAGCAGCCAAGATCTAGGCAGGGGGTCCGTGGTCTACGAGCAGTACTTC
NA TRBJ2-1 NA TRBV7-2 CASSFKGGYNEQFF TGTGCCAGCAGCTTTAAGGGGGGGTACAATGAGCAGTTCTTC